This T cell receptor beta chain is drawn from a study of vaccination and CD4 T cells after COVID-19. Time point reported: late sampling 161 to 241 days after vaccination in a few convalescent patients. Treatment noted: roughly 10-day PBMC culture with coronavirus spike peptide pools or control peptides (ViraFEST assay). V dropped 4 bases and J dropped 3 bases, with 15 bases sitting between them. CDR1 is SQVTM and CDR2 is ANQGSEA in the germline V gene. The CDR3 contains 14 residues. Regarding this clonotype: Its target is unknown.

The assay that was used to sequence DNA from cultured CD4+ T cells was the Oncomine TCR Beta short-read assay. TCRdb re-analysed the PCR reads in MiXCR, keeping a single row per CDR3 protein. Among tens of thousands of distinct CDR3 sequences listed, around two fifths were seen once. This TCR was recovered from a human donor who had recovered from COVID-19. J is TRBJ1-1 and V is TRBV29-1; D remains ambiguous. The material sequenced was CD4+ T cells from blood, cultured in vitro, taken about 7 months after SARS-CoV-2 vaccination. The CDR3 coding sequence is TGCAGCGTTGCGACAAGGTTTTGGGACACTGAAGCTTTCTTT. It is translated as CSVATRFWDTEAFF.